This TCR beta chain was sequenced in a study of early T cells in non-severe SARS-CoV-2 infection. For the study at large: Sequencing was performed on bulk RNA from unsorted whole blood, leaving chains unpaired.

Using its own MiXCR run on the 5' RACE reads, TCRdb lists one record per CDR3 protein. Among about 35,000 distinct CDR3 sequences listed, 5.9% were seen once. This clonotype was observed at least ten times. The CDR3 runs 13 residues. V was clipped by 10 bases and J by 4 bases; unmatched bases: 4. The germline V gene has CDR1 ENHRY and CDR2 SYGVKD. Sample: whole blood. The receptor was isolated from an adult who was a healthcare worker with PCR-confirmed SARS-CoV-2 infection or an uninfected control (not recorded which). The chain carries TRBV10-3 and TRBJ2-1; TRBD2 matches 10 bases. DNA for the CDR3: TGTGCCACCGGACTAGCGGCTTACAATGAGCAGTTCTTC. Residues: CATGLAAYNEQFF.